The entry that follows covers one T cell receptor beta chain sequence. This sample is drawn from a study of blood T cell repertoires in COVID-19. The wider study: COVID-19 samples from acute and convalescent phases originated in the United States, Italy and Spain. Sample material is recorded as cDNA or gDNA derived from T cells, B-cell-depleted T cells, or PBMCs.

CDR1 SEHNR and CDR2 FQNEAQ come from the germline V gene (reference sequence). Trimming removed 7 bases at V and 7 bases at J, with 8 bases between. CDR3 length equals 12 residues. Original processing notes: It was from reference gene primer amplification that nucleated cell counts were estimated. TCRdb's copy holds only in-frame clones and misses some; the assay was immunoSEQ multiplex PCR. From that table come the V and J calls and clone size; the DNA was used to work out D and trimming. The repertoire has hundreds of thousands of clones, approximately 83% of them found once; the top ten carry 2% to 3%.

This TCR was recovered from a woman between 40 and 50 years old with active or convalescent COVID-19. The rearrangement links TRBV7-9 to TRBJ1-6, with D tentatively TRBD1 (5 bases). Specimen: peripheral blood. The CDR3 DNA reads TGTGCCAGCAAGGGGATCAATTCACCCCTCCACTTT. This translates into CASKGINSPLHF. Variable domain in full (rest from reference TRBV7-9 and TRBJ1-6): DTGVSQNPRHKITKRGQNVTFRCDPISEHNRLYWYRQTLGQGPEFLTYFQNEAQLEKSRLLSDRFSAERPKGSFSTLEIQRTEQGDSAMYLCASKGINSPLHFGNGTRLTVT.